One sample yielded the 20 T cell receptor beta chains listed below, sequenced in a study of cytomegalovirus exposure and HLA in healthy donors. Researchers ran the PCR with 60 Vbeta and 13 Jbeta primers. The repertoire was sequenced with immunoSEQ multiplex PCR; TCRdb's copy has only in-frame clones and lacks some. Among 120,000 or so clones listed, about 80% were seen once. Sequencing was performed on PBMCs. Receptors were obtained from a woman between 50 and 59 years old in good health and CMV-seropositive.

V and J are TRBV15 and TRBJ2-1; 8 bases match TRBD2. Germline CDR1 LNHNV, CDR2 YYDKDF (reference sequence). The CDR3 loop spans 15 amino acids. Losses at the gene ends were 0 bases for V and 5 bases for J; bases not matched to a gene: 3. DNA of the CDR3: TGTGCCACCAGCAGAGATCTAGCGGGCGACAATGAGCAGTTCTTC. Protein: CATSRDLAGDNEQFF. The whole variable domain, remainder taken from reference TRBV15 and TRBJ2-1, is DAMVIQNPRYQVTQFGKPVTLSCSQTLNHNVMYWYQQKSSQAPKLLFHYYDKDFNNEADTPDNFQSRRPNTSFCFLDIRSPGLGDTAMYLCATSRDLAGDNEQFFGPGTRLTVL.

The chain joins TRBV11-1 to TRBJ1-1; no firm D call. Germline CDR1 reads SGHAT; CDR2 reads FQDESV (reference sequence). Trimming pared 5 bases from V and 1 base from J, leaving 20 bases between. This CDR3 has 17 amino acids. The CDR3 protein is CASSPFTLEGSNTEAFF. In DNA, the CDR3 is TGTGCCAGCAGCCCGTTCACTCTGGAGGGCTCGAACACTGAAGCTTTCTTT.

This clone was seen a few times. The chain employs TRBV30 and TRBJ1-1; 8 nucleotides match TRBD1. The CDR3 extends over 15 amino acids. Losses at the gene ends were 0 bases for V and 8 bases for J; bases not matched to a gene: 11. Germline V CDR1 and CDR2: GTSNPN, SVGIG (reference sequence). CDR3: CAWSVEYRDRFEAFF. Written as DNA, the CDR3 is TGTGCCTGGAGTGTCGAATACCGGGACAGGTTCGAAGCTTTCTTT.

In its sample, this clone was seen once. The V gene is TRBV6-5, the J gene TRBJ1-2; the D gene is possibly TRBD1 (5 bases). Trimming left V 6 bases short and J 5 bases short, with 19 bases between. This CDR3 is built from 15 residues. Germline assignment: CDR1 MNHEY and CDR2 SVGAGI. The CDR3 DNA sequence: TGTGCCAGCAGCCAGTCAGTGGGGCCTCGGTATGGCTACACCTTC. This encodes CASSQSVGPRYGYTF.

V gene TRBV2 combines with J gene TRBJ1-1; tentative D call: TRBD1 (6 bases). CDR3 size: 13 residues. Trimming took off 5 bases at V and 4 bases at J, with 11 bases between the two ends. Germline V lookup: CDR1 SNHLY, CDR2 FYNNEI. Here the CDR3 DNA reads TGTGCCAGCAGTAGGACAGAGGGCACTGAAGCTTTCTTT. It encodes CASSRTEGTEAFF.

This sequence joins TRBV7-9 and TRBJ1-3; D is uncertain. Germline assignment: CDR1 SEHNR and CDR2 FQNEAQ (reference sequence). The CDR3 totals 15 residues. V was cut by 1 base and J by 0 bases, with 7 bases left in between. The CDR3 is CASSLVGSSGNTIYF. As DNA, the CDR3 is TGTGCCAGCAGCTTAGTAGGGAGCTCTGGAAACACCATATATTTT.

The gene calls are TRBV4-3 and TRBJ2-6; 9 bases fit TRBD2. The CDR3 runs 17 residues. CDR1 and CDR2 (germline): LGHNA, YSLEER. V lost 1 base to trimming and J lost 4 bases; unmatched junction nucleotides: 5. Here the CDR3 DNA reads TGCGCCAGCAGCCAAGGCGGGGGGGCCACCGGGGCCAACGTCCTGACTTTC. It codes for CASSQGGGATGANVLTF.

This clone was seen more than once but under ten times. This chain connects TRBV7-9 to TRBJ1-4; no reliable D call. There are 16 residues in the CDR3. Trimming pared 0 bases from V and 3 bases from J, leaving 11 bases between. Germline-derived CDR1 and CDR2 are SEHNR and FQNEAQ (reference sequence). CDR3 in amino acids: CASSLAPESANEKLFF. The CDR3 DNA is TGTGCCAGCAGCTTAGCGCCGGAGTCGGCTAATGAAAAACTGTTTTTT. The complete variable domain, with remaining parts taken from reference TRBV7-9 and TRBJ1-4, reads DTGVSQNPRHKITKRGQNVTFRCDPISEHNRLYWYRQTLGQGPEFLTYFQNEAQLEKSRLLSDRFSAERPKGSFSTLEIQRTEQGDSAMYLCASSLAPESANEKLFFGSGTQLSVL.

Only a few counts were recorded for this clone. The rearrangement links TRBV6-1 to TRBJ2-7, with TRBD1 matching 8 bases. The CDR3 totals 12 residues. The germline V gene encodes CDR1 MNHNS and CDR2 SASEGT. Trimming at V came to 6 bases and at J to 2 bases, leaving 0 bases not matched to a gene. The CDR3 nucleotides are TGTGCCAGCAGACAGGGGGCCTACGAGCAGTACTTC. This codes for CASRQGAYEQYF.

This clone showed up just a few times. The V and J genes are TRBV27 and TRBJ1-3; TRBD1 agrees at 8 bases. The V segment lost 5 bases and the J segment 2 bases; nucleotides outside the gene matches: 8. Germline CDR1 is MNHEY and CDR2 is SMNVEV (reference sequence). The CDR3 spans 16 residues. The CDR3 region is CASSMHQGAAGNTIYF. The CDR3 DNA reads as TGTGCCAGCAGTATGCATCAGGGGGCTGCTGGAAACACCATATATTTT.

In this sample, this clone turned up a few times. The chain is built from TRBV27 and TRBJ2-1, with 8 bases aligning to TRBD1. This CDR3 region has 17 residues. Germline CDR1 reads MNHEY; CDR2 reads SMNVEV (reference sequence). With 5 bases clipped from V and 0 bases from J, the junction kept 9 bases outside the gene matches. CDR3 sequence reads: CASSRSTGAFSYNEQFF. The CDR3 DNA sequence: TGTGCCAGCAGTAGGTCGACAGGGGCCTTCTCCTACAATGAGCAGTTCTTC.

This clone was observed once. The chain couples TRBV4-1 to TRBJ1-2, with 8 bases lining up with TRBD1. The CDR3 has 15 amino acids. V lost 5 bases to trimming and J lost 4 bases; unmatched junction nucleotides: 9. Germline V gene data show CDR1 as MGHRA and CDR2 as YSYEKL. This CDR3 is CASSKPGQATYGYTF. Here the CDR3 DNA reads TGCGCCAGCAGCAAGCCGGGACAGGCGACCTATGGCTACACCTTC.

This clone was observed a handful of times. The V call is TRBV5-1, the J call TRBJ2-5, with D perhaps matching TRBD2 (6 bases). Germline V CDR1 and CDR2: SGHRS, YFSETQ. This CDR3 is 14 amino acids long. Between the trimmed V and J ends, which lost 4 bases and 1 base, there was a span of 11 bases. The chain's CDR3 is CASSNQAGQETQYF. The CDR3 DNA reads TGCGCCAGCAGCAATCAAGCGGGCCAAGAGACCCAGTACTTC.

The gene calls are TRBV7-8 and TRBJ2-1; 13 bases align to TRBD2. Germline trimming cut 5 bases from V and 8 bases from J; bases unmatched to any gene: 9. Looked up from germline, CDR1 is SGHVS and CDR2 is FQNEAQ. The CDR3 has 16 amino acids. CDR3 in DNA: TGTGCCAGCAGCGCAGACTGGACTAGCGGGAGCTATGAGCAGTTCTTC. It specifies CASSADWTSGSYEQFF.

The chain employs TRBV4-3 and TRBJ2-2; no firm D call. The V gene's germline CDR1 is LGHNA and CDR2 YSLEER. Trimming stripped 4 bases from V and 1 base from J, with 7 bases between. The CDR3 is 14 residues long. DNA for the CDR3: TGCGCCAGCAGCCCGTCCCGGAACACCGGGGAGCTGTTTTTT. This encodes CASSPSRNTGELFF.

The chain couples TRBV2 to TRBJ1-1; D might be TRBD1 (5 bases). Germline values: CDR1 SNHLY, CDR2 FYNNEI. Trimming took 11 bases from V and 8 from J, leaving 18 bases between them. The CDR3 consists of 12 residues. For the CDR3, the DNA is TGTGCCGCTGGGGCGCAAAAGTTCGAAGCTTTCTTT. Amino acids: CAAGAQKFEAFF. The whole variable domain, remainder taken from reference TRBV2 and TRBJ1-1, is EPEVTQTPSHQVTQMGQEVILRCVPISNHLYFYWYRQILGQKVEFLVSFYNNEISEKSEIFDDQFSVERPDGSNFTLKIRSTKLEDSAMYFCAAGAQKFEAFFGQGTRLTVV.

This chain uses TRBV7-2 with TRBJ2-4; possible D gene TRBD1, 5 bases. Germline loops: CDR1 SGHTA, CDR2 FQGNSA. Trimming stripped 5 bases from V and 9 bases from J, with 23 bases between. The CDR3 extends over 16 amino acids. The CDR3 DNA sequence: TGTGCCAGCAGCCCCCCAGTAGGGCAGGGAATCGGCATTCAGTACTTC. Its translation is CASSPPVGQGIGIQYF.

This clone was picked up one time. The chain recombines TRBV29-1 with TRBJ1-1, with 7 nucleotides matching TRBD1. Trimming took 6 bases from V and 0 from J; bases not matched to a gene: 13. CDR1 SQVTM and CDR2 ANQGSEA come from the germline V gene. This CDR3 has 16 amino acids. The CDR3 region is CSVLGTVARMNTEAFF. The DNA for the CDR3 is TGCAGCGTCCTCGGGACAGTCGCGCGTATGAACACTGAAGCTTTCTTT.

This sequence joins TRBV7-2 and TRBJ2-1; TRBD2 matches at 7 bases. V lost 3 bases, J lost 6 bases, and 5 bases stayed unmatched. The germline CDR1 and CDR2 sequences are SGHTA and FQGNSA. This CDR3 contains 14 residues. The CDR3 DNA reads TGTGCCAGCAGCTTCGATGGCGGGAGCAATGAGCAGTTCTTC. Amino acid sequence: CASSFDGGSNEQFF. The full variable domain, with the rest looked up from reference TRBV7-2 and TRBJ2-1, is GAGVSQSPSNKVTEKGKDVELRCDPISGHTALYWYRQSLGQGLEFLIYFQGNSAPDKSGLPSDRFSAERTGGSVSTLTIQRTQQEDSAVYLCASSFDGGSNEQFFGPGTRLTVL.

This clone was detected a few times. One base away lies a much larger clone, so this may be a sequencing read error. V and J are TRBV5-6 and TRBJ2-7, with 12 positions matching TRBD2. This CDR3 region has 14 residues. CDR1 is SGHDT and CDR2 is YYEEEE in the germline V gene. After removal of 4 bases from V and 2 bases from J, the junction contained 1 base not matched to a gene. CDR3 sequence: CASSRTSGTYEQYF. In nucleotides, the CDR3 is TGTGCCAGCAGCCGGACTAGCGGGACCTACGAGCAGTACTTC.